These 32 T cell receptor beta chains came from one sample sequenced in a study of T-cell reconstitution after alpha-beta-depleted transplantation in children. Preparation of the TCRbeta library was carried out with unique molecular identifiers. TCRdb fed the PCR reads into MiXCR, producing one record per CDR3 protein. The sample carries 450,000 to 600,000 distinct CDR3 sequences, 32% recorded once. This material consisted of PBMCs from the stem cell graft donor, taken from the stem cell graft. The receptors originated from a human donor who donated a stem cell graft to a child with aplastic anemia.

J is TRBJ2-7 and V is TRBV5-1; no clear D. The CDR3 runs to 15 residues. Germline V gives CDR1 SGHRS, CDR2 YFSETQ. The V and J ends lost 0 bases and 2 bases respectively, with 12 bases between them. CDR3 loop: CASSLETAEAYEQYF. As DNA, the CDR3 is TGCGCCAGCAGCTTGGAAACAGCTGAAGCCTACGAGCAGTACTTC.

DNA of the CDR3: TGTGCCAGCAGTTCTTCCCATACGCAGTATTTT. It is translated as CASSSSHTQYF. The chain uses TRBV6-5 and TRBJ2-3; D is ambiguous. Trimming took 4 bases from V and 7 from J, leaving 6 bases between them. Germline-derived CDR1 and CDR2 are MNHEY and SVGAGI. The CDR3 has 11 amino acids.

The chain carries TRBV5-1 and TRBJ1-2; D is uncertain. V was shortened by 0 bases and J by 6 bases, with 6 bases between the two germline ends. Germline V gene sequence: CDR1 SGHRS, CDR2 YFSETQ. This CDR3 comprises 12 residues. The CDR3 DNA reads TGCGCCAGCAGCTTGGCCTTCGATGGCTACACCTTC. Residues: CASSLAFDGYTF.

This clonotype was seen a few times. V usage is TRBV7-3 and J usage is TRBJ1-1; D is unclear. Looked up from germline, CDR1 is SGHTA and CDR2 is FQGTGA. The CDR3 is made up of 14 amino acids. V was clipped by 5 bases and J by 1 base, with 11 bases between them. The CDR3: CASSPGSRNTEAFF. CDR3 DNA: TGTGCCAGCAGCCCCGGGAGCCGGAACACTGAAGCTTTCTTT.

The chain combines TRBV4-1 with TRBJ2-5, with D tentatively TRBD2 (6 bases). Germline V CDR1 and CDR2: MGHRA, YSYEKL. With 0 bases removed from V and 4 bases from J, the gap between germline ends came to 12 bases. This CDR3 comprises 15 residues. The CDR3 sequence: CASSQEPGGLETQYF. The CDR3 DNA is TGCGCCAGCAGCCAAGAGCCAGGAGGGCTAGAGACCCAGTACTTC.

This clonotype was detected only a few times. The V gene is TRBV7-6, the J gene TRBJ2-7, with 9 nucleotides matching TRBD1. Germline values: CDR1 SGHVS, CDR2 FNYEAQ. V lost 2 bases and J lost 3; bases outside the gene matches: 11. This CDR3 region has 17 residues. The CDR3 coding sequence is TGTGCCAGCAGCTTAAGGGTCCCGGGACAGGGATTCTACGAGCAGTACTTC. This gives the protein CASSLRVPGQGFYEQYF.

In this sample, this clonotype turned up a few times. This may be a read error: a much more frequent sequence differs by one nucleotide. The chain joins TRBV20-1 to TRBJ1-1, with 8 bases matching TRBD1. The CDR3 runs to 15 residues. Germline V gene sequence: CDR1 DFQATT, CDR2 SNEGSKA (reference sequence). V gave up 6 bases and J gave up 1 base; unmatched junction bases: 10. The CDR3, as DNA: TGCAGTGCCCAAAAACCGGACAGGGAGAACACTGAAGCTTTCTTT. As protein: CSAQKPDRENTEAFF.

This sequence joins TRBV7-2 and TRBJ2-6; the D is unclear. The ends were cut back, 1 base at V and 2 bases at J, with 6 bases in the middle. The V gene's germline CDR1 is SGHTA and CDR2 FQGNSA. This CDR3 has 15 residues. CDR3 DNA: TGTGCCAGCAGCTTAGTTCTGGCTGGGGCCAACGTCCTGACTTTC. This translates into CASSLVLAGANVLTF.

This clonotype has only a few counts. The chain has TRBV7-3 and TRBJ2-3; D is unclear. Between the trimmed V and J ends, which lost 1 base and 5 bases, there was a span of 7 bases. The germline gives CDR1 SGHTA, CDR2 FQGTGA. The CDR3 totals 13 residues. For the CDR3, the DNA is TGTGCCAGCAGCTTAAGCCCCCAAGATACGCAGTATTTT. This translates into CASSLSPQDTQYF.

The chain is built from TRBV12-3 or TRBV12-4 and TRBJ2-7; weak D call: TRBD1 (5 bases). The V gene lost 4 bases and the J gene lost 3 bases, with 31 bases spanning the gap. This CDR3 has 20 amino acids. As DNA, the CDR3 is TGTGCCAGCAGTTCCTCTTCTTTGACAGTCGCCCCCGGTGAGGACTACGAGCAGTACTTC. Protein sequence: CASSSSSLTVAPGEDYEQYF.

This clonotype was observed a few times. At one boundary the junction diverges from the germline segment, which might be a read error. The chain carries TRBV18 and TRBJ2-3, with 7 bases lining up with TRBD2. Germline V lookup: CDR1 KGHSH, CDR2 LQKENI. CDR3 length: 13 amino acids. The CDR3 DNA is TGTGCCAGCACACCGGGGGGAGCAGATACGCAGTATTTT. It encodes CASTPGGADTQYF.

This clonotype was observed a few times. In nucleotides, the CDR3 is TGCAGTGCACCCAGGAGCCCCGGGACCGGATACAATGAGCAGTTCTTC. The encoded protein is CSAPRSPGTGYNEQFF. This chain connects TRBV20-1 to TRBJ2-1; D possibly uses TRBD1 or TRBD2 (5 bases each). Germline CDR1 and CDR2: DFQATT and SNEGSKA (reference sequence). CDR3 length: 16 residues. V dropped 6 bases and J dropped 4 bases, with 22 bases sitting between them.

Only a few counts were recorded for this clonotype. The chain uses TRBV20-1 and TRBJ2-5, with 9 bases aligning to TRBD2. J lost 1 base, V lost 0 bases, and 6 bases had no gene match. The germline V gene has CDR1 DFQATT and CDR2 SNEGSKA (reference sequence). The CDR3 runs to 16 residues. CDR3 coding DNA: TGCAGTGCTAGAGATGCCCTAGCGGGACTCCAAGAGACCCAGTACTTC. Translated, it gives CSARDALAGLQETQYF.

The chain joins TRBV20-1 to TRBJ1-4, with D hard to call. Germline CDR1 DFQATT, CDR2 SNEGSKA (reference sequence). The CDR3 runs to 15 residues. Trimming removed 3 bases at V and 3 bases at J, with 14 bases between. In DNA, the CDR3 is TGCAGTGCTAGCTTCAGCGGGCGGGCTAATGAAAAACTGTTTTTT. The encoded protein is CSASFSGRANEKLFF.

The chain has TRBV4-2 and TRBJ1-5; tentative D call: TRBD1 (6 bases). Trimming shortened V by 4 bases and J by 0 bases, and 19 bases separated the two germline ends. The CDR3 extends over 18 amino acids. Germline V gene data show CDR1 as LGHNA and CDR2 as YNFKEQ. The DNA for the CDR3 is TGTGCCAGCAGCCCAGTCGCGGACAGCCCTTATAGCAATCAGCCCCAGCATTTT. It translates to CASSPVADSPYSNQPQHF.

In nucleotides, the CDR3 is TGCGCCAGCAGTGAGTCGGGTCGGGGGTATGGCTACACCTTC. Translation: CASSESGRGYGYTF. This chain links TRBV10-2 with TRBJ1-2; the D gene is possibly TRBD1 (5 bases). Per the germline V gene, CDR1 is WSHSY and CDR2 is SAAADI. V dropped 0 bases and J dropped 5 bases, with 10 bases sitting between them. This CDR3 is 14 amino acids long.

The V and J genes are TRBV20-1 and TRBJ2-3; D is unclear. Germline CDR1 reads DFQATT; CDR2 reads SNEGSKA (reference sequence). The CDR3 is 13 amino acids. Trimming removed 6 bases at V and 0 bases at J, with 10 bases between. The CDR3 region is CSAAAPSTDTQYF. In DNA, the CDR3 is TGCAGTGCCGCCGCCCCTAGCACAGATACGCAGTATTTT.

The genes are TRBV29-1 and TRBJ2-1; 9 nucleotides line up with TRBD1. Germline V gene lookup returns CDR1 SQVTM and CDR2 ANQGSEA. The CDR3 covers 17 residues. The V gene end was trimmed by 6 bases and the J gene end by 3 bases; junction bases not matched to a gene: 15. Here the CDR3 DNA reads TGCAGCGTCCCGTCCCGGGACAGGGACGAGGTCTACAATGAGCAGTTCTTC. Its protein product is CSVPSRDRDEVYNEQFF.

V and J are TRBV20-1 and TRBJ2-1, with TRBD2 matching 9 bases. Germline V gene sequence: CDR1 DFQATT, CDR2 SNEGSKA (reference sequence). V dropped 0 bases and J dropped 8; count of bases not matched to a gene: 11. The CDR3 has 16 residues. The CDR3 loop reads CSARDEYLGLAHEQFF. As DNA, the CDR3 is TGCAGTGCTAGAGATGAGTACCTAGGACTAGCGCATGAGCAGTTCTTC.

The V gene is TRBV4-2, the J gene TRBJ2-2; the D gene is possibly TRBD1 (6 bases). The length of the CDR3 is 15 residues. V shed 2 bases and J shed 3 bases, with 10 bases lying between them. Germline-derived CDR1 and CDR2 are LGHNA and YNFKEQ. The CDR3 DNA sequence: TGTGCCAGCAGCCAACGGGCAGGGGACACCGGGGAGCTGTTTTTT. Protein: CASSQRAGDTGELFF.

The chain couples TRBV7-2 to TRBJ1-1, with D uncertain. Germline V CDR1 and CDR2: SGHTA, FQGNSA. V lost 7 bases and J lost 1, with 10 bases in between. CDR3 length: 13 amino acids. The DNA for the CDR3 is TGTGCCAGCACCAAACCAGGGAACACTGAAGCTTTCTTT. Its protein product is CASTKPGNTEAFF. The whole variable domain, remainder taken from reference TRBV7-2 and TRBJ1-1, is GAGVSQSPSNKVTEKGKDVELRCDPISGHTALYWYRQSLGQGLEFLIYFQGNSAPDKSGLPSDRFSAERTGGSVSTLTIQRTQQEDSAVYLCASTKPGNTEAFFGQGTRLTVV.

V usage is TRBV3-1 and J usage is TRBJ2-1; 9 nucleotides line up with TRBD2. The V and J ends lost 0 bases and 4 bases, in that order; junction bases with no gene match: 10. The germline gives CDR1 LGHDT, CDR2 YNNKEL (reference sequence). The CDR3 sequence is 18 residues long. The CDR3 bases are TGTGCCAGCAGCCAAGATGGACTAGCGACTATGCGGTACAATGAGCAGTTCTTC. Protein: CASSQDGLATMRYNEQFF.

The rearrangement uses TRBV28 and TRBJ1-3; no firm D call. The CDR3 length is 15 residues. The V end lost 4 bases, the J end lost 1 base, and 11 bases lay between the germline ends. Looked up from germline, CDR1 is MDHEN and CDR2 is SYDVKM. The CDR3 protein is CASSSDVMSGNTIYF. The CDR3 DNA sequence: TGTGCCAGCAGTTCAGACGTAATGTCTGGAAACACCATATATTTT.

The V and J genes are TRBV12-3 or TRBV12-4 and TRBJ2-1; 13 bases line up with TRBD2. The CDR3 sequence is 18 residues long. V lost 6 bases and J lost 0; bases outside the gene matches: 8. This chain's CDR3 is CASRPGLAGESSYNEQFF. As DNA, the CDR3 is TGTGCCAGCAGACCTGGACTAGCGGGAGAGAGCTCCTACAATGAGCAGTTCTTC.

V gene TRBV27 combines with J gene TRBJ2-2; unclear D gene. The CDR3 extends over 13 amino acids. V shed 1 base and J shed 8 bases, with 8 bases lying between them. Looked up from germline, CDR1 is MNHEY and CDR2 is SMNVEV (reference sequence). CDR3 sequence: CASSLFGSGELFF. The CDR3 DNA reads TGTGCCAGCAGTTTATTCGGGTCAGGGGAGCTGTTTTTT.

The V call is TRBV6-2 or TRBV6-3, the J call TRBJ2-7; no definite D call. V gave up 8 bases and J gave up 6 bases, with 20 bases separating them. The germline V gene encodes CDR1 MNHEY and CDR2 SVGEGT. The CDR3 is 14 amino acids. The DNA for the CDR3 is TGTGCCAGCCTCACGAGTAGGGCGTCGGGCGAGCAGTACTTC. Its protein product is CASLTSRASGEQYF.

This chain connects TRBV15 to TRBJ2-5; D ambiguous. Germline CDR1 LNHNV, CDR2 YYDKDF (reference sequence). The CDR3 is made up of 12 amino acids. The V gene lost 11 bases and the J gene lost 0 bases, with 10 bases spanning the gap. This CDR3 reads CAVSRDQETQYF. As DNA, the CDR3 is TGTGCCGTCAGCAGAGACCAAGAGACCCAGTACTTC.

This clonotype has a handful of counts. The rearrangement joins TRBV6-5 to TRBJ1-1, with TRBD1 identical over 7 bases. CDR3 length equals 19 residues. V lost 0 bases, J lost 4 bases, and 17 bases stayed unmatched. The germline V gene has CDR1 MNHEY and CDR2 SVGAGI. The CDR3 loop reads CASSYSNEAGGMRGTEAFF. In DNA, the CDR3 is TGTGCCAGCAGTTACTCGAATGAGGCAGGGGGGATGAGGGGCACTGAAGCTTTCTTT.

This chain joins TRBV15 and TRBJ1-1, with 7 bases that match TRBD1. The V and J ends lost 5 bases and 11 bases, in that order; junction bases with no gene match: 17. From germline, CDR1 is LNHNV and CDR2 YYDKDF (reference sequence). The CDR3 contains 15 residues. This CDR3 reads CATSGRDSWRRGAFF. The CDR3 DNA reads as TGTGCCACCAGCGGCCGGGACAGCTGGAGACGTGGGGCTTTCTTT.

This clonotype was seen a few times. V gene TRBV7-2 combines with J gene TRBJ2-4; D unresolved. The CDR3 spans 15 residues. Germline V gene sequence: CDR1 SGHTA, CDR2 FQGNSA. V lost 5 bases and J lost 0, with 11 bases in between. This CDR3 reads CASSPLRLAKNIQYF. The CDR3 DNA sequence: TGTGCCAGCAGCCCGCTCAGATTAGCCAAAAACATTCAGTACTTC.

The chain is built from TRBV11-3 and TRBJ1-6, with D maybe TRBD1 (5 bases). Germline lookup yields CDR1 SGHNT and CDR2 YENEEA. Trimming removed 3 bases at V and 10 bases at J, with 13 bases between. The length of the CDR3 is 14 residues. CDR3 in DNA: TGTGCCAGCAGCTTTGTCCAGGGTCGATCACCCCTCCACTTT. Translated: CASSFVQGRSPLHF.

This rearrangement joins TRBV20-1 to TRBJ2-5, with 9 bases identical to TRBD1. The CDR3 runs 14 residues. J was trimmed by 4 bases and V by 5 bases; bases with no gene match: 8. The V gene's germline CDR1 is DFQATT and CDR2 SNEGSKA (reference sequence). This chain's CDR3 is CSAPDRGGPETQYF. CDR3 coding DNA: TGCAGTGCTCCGGACAGGGGAGGACCAGAGACCCAGTACTTC.